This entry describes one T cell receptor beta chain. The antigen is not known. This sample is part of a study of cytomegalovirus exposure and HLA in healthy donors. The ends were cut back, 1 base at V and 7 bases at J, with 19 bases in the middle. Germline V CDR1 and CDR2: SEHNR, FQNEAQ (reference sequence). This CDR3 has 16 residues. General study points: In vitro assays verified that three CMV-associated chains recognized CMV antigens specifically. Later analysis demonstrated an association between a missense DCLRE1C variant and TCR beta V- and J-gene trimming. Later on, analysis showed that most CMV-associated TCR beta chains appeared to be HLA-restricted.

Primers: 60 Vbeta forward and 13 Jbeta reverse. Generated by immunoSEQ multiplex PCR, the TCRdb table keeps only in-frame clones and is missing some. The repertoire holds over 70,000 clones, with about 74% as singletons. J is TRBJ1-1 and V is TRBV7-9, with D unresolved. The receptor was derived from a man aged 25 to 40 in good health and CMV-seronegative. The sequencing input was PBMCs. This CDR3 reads CASSLVLRSRDVEAFF. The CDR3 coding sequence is TGTGCCAGCAGCTTAGTCCTCAGATCGAGGGATGTTGAAGCTTTCTTT. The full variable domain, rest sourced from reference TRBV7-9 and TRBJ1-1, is DTGVSQNPRHKITKRGQNVTFRCDPISEHNRLYWYRQTLGQGPEFLTYFQNEAQLEKSRLLSDRFSAERPKGSFSTLEIQRTEQGDSAMYLCASSLVLRSRDVEAFFGQGTRLTVV.